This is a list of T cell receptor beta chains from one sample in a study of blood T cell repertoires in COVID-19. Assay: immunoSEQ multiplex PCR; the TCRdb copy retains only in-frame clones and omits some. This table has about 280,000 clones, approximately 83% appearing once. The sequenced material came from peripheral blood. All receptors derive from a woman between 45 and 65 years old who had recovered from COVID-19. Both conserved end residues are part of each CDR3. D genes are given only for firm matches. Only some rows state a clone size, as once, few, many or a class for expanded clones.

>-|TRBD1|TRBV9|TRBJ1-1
TGTGCCAGCAGCGCAGGACAGGGTACTGAAGCTTTCTTT
CASSAGQGTEAFF
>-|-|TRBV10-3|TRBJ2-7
TGTGCCATCAGTGGAGAGGTCTCCTACGAGCAGTACTTC
CAISGEVSYEQYF
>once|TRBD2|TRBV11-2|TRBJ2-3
TGTGCCAGCAGCCCCGGCGCCAGCGGGGGGGCGTTTGATACGCAGTATTTT
CASSPGASGGAFDTQYF
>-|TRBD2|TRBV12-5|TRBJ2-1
TGTGCTAGTGGTTTGGGACTAGCGACCTACAATGAGCAGTTCTTC
CASGLGLATYNEQFF
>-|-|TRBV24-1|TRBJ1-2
TGTGCCACCAGTGCTAGCGGGGGACACTATGGCTACACCTTC
CATSASGGHYGYTF
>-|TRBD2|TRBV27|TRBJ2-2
TGTGCCAGCAACCGAAGGGAGGGGACCGGGGAGCTGTTTTTT
CASNRREGTGELFF
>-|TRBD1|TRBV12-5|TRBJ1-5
TGTGCTAGTGGTTTGGTTCTGACAACTCGGCAACTTGAGACAGGGGGCGAATTTAACCAGCCCCAGCATTTT
CASGLVLTTRQLETGGEFNQPQHF
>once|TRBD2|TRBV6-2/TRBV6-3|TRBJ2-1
TGTGCCAGCAGTTACCCTAGCGGCCTAAACAATGAGCAGTTCTTC
CASSYPSGLNNEQFF
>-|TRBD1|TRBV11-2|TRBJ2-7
TGTGCCAGCAGCCCGCTAGGGGGCAGGTCCTACGAGCAGTACTTC
CASSPLGGRSYEQYF
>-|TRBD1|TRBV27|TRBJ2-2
TGTGCCAGCAGTCCTGGACAGGGCACCGGGGAGCTGTTTTTT
CASSPGQGTGELFF
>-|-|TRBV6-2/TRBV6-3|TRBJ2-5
TGTGCCAGCAGTTACGGTATGGGAGCCTCGGAGACCCAGTACTTC
CASSYGMGASETQYF
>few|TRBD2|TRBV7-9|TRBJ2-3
TGTGCCAGCTCCCTTCCTAGCGGGGGCACAGATACGCAGTATTTT
CASSLPSGGTDTQYF
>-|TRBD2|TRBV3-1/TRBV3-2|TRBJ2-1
TGTGCCAGCAGCCAAGTCCTAACTAGCGGGGGGGCTAATGAGCAGTTCTTC
CASSQVLTSGGANEQFF
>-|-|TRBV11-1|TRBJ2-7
TGTGCCAGCAGCTTAACCGACAGGAGCTCCTACGAGCAGTACTTC
CASSLTDRSSYEQYF
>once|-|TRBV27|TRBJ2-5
TGTGCCAGCAGTCCCCGATGGGGCGGAGAGACCCAGTACTTC
CASSPRWGGETQYF
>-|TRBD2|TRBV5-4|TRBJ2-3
TGTGCCAGCAGCTCGGGACTAGCGGGAGGGATGACAGATACGCAGTATTTT
CASSSGLAGGMTDTQYF
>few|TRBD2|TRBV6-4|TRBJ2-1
TGTGCCAGCAGTGTCACTAGCGGGAAAGGGTATGAGCAGTTCTTC
CASSVTSGKGYEQFF
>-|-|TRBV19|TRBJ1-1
TGTGCCAGTAGTATAGATCTATTTCCCACTGAAGCTTTCTTT
CASSIDLFPTEAFF
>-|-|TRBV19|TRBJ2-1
TGTGCCAGTAGTATACTGGGGAGTTATATTGGCAATGAGCAGTTCTTC
CASSILGSYIGNEQFF
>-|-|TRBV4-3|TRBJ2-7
TGCGCCAGCAGCTTAAAGGGGACCTACGAGCAGTACTTC
CASSLKGTYEQYF
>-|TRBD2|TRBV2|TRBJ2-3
TGTGCCAGCAGCGACCCTGGACTAGCGGCGAGCACAGATACGCAGTATTTT
CASSDPGLAASTDTQYF
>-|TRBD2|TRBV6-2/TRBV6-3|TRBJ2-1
TGTGCCAGCAGCTCGGTGACTAGCGGGAGTATCAATGAGCAGTTCTTC
CASSSVTSGSINEQFF
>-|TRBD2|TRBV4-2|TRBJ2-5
TGTGCCAGCAGCCACGACGGACTAGGCCAAGAGACCCAGTACTTC
CASSHDGLGQETQYF
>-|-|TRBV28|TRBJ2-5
TGTGCCAGCAGTTATTGGGGGGTTCTAGAGACCCAGTACTTC
CASSYWGVLETQYF
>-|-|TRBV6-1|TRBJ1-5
TGTGCCAGCAGTGAAGCAGGGGGCAATCAGCCCCAGCATTTT
CASSEAGGNQPQHF
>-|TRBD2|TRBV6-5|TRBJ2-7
TGTGCCAGCAGTTACGCTAGCGGTTCCCTCGAGCAGTACTTC
CASSYASGSLEQYF
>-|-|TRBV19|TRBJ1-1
TGTGCCAGTAGTATGGGCCGCCCCATGGACAGAGGGACTGAAGCTTTCTTT
CASSMGRPMDRGTEAFF
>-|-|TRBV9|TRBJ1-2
TGTGCCAGCAGCGCGGGGGGGGGTATGAGGGGTGGCTACACCTTC
CASSAGGGMRGGYTF
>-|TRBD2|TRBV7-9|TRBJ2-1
TGTGCCAGCAGCCCAGCTAGCGGGAGGGACTTCAATGAGCAGTTCTTC
CASSPASGRDFNEQFF
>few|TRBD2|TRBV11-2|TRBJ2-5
TGTGCCAGCAGCTTAGATCCCGGGGGGAGGGAGACCCAGTACTTC
CASSLDPGGRETQYF
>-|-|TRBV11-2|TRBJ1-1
TGTGCCAGCAGCCGCACCAGGGGCCGGACTGAAGCTTTCTTT
CASSRTRGRTEAFF
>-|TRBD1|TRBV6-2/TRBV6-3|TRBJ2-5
TGTGCCAGCAGTAGGGGACAGGCTATTGCGGAGACCCAGTACTTC
CASSRGQAIAETQYF
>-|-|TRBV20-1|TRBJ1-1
TGCAGTGCTAGCTTCAGGGCTGAAGCTTTCTTT
CSASFRAEAFF
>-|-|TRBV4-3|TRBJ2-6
TGCGCCAGCAGCCAAGAAAGGGAGACTGGGGCCAACGTCCTGACTTTC
CASSQERETGANVLTF
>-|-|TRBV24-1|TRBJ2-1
TGTGCCACCAGTGGGGCCCAGCCTCGATCGGAGCAGTTCTTC
CATSGAQPRSEQFF
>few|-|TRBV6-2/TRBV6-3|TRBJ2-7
TGTGCCAGCAGTTCCAACTACAGGGCCTACACCTACGAGCAGTACTTC
CASSSNYRAYTYEQYF
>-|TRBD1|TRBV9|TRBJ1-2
TGTGCCAGCAGCGAGTGGGACAGTTCTAACTATGGCTACACCTTC
CASSEWDSSNYGYTF
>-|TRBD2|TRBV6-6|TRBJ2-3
TGTGCCAGCAGTTACGAGGGAGCGGGAGCAAGAGATACGCAGTATTTT
CASSYEGAGARDTQYF
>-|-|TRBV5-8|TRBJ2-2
TGTGCCAGCAGCTTGGGGGGGCGCCCCACCGGGGAGCTGTTTTTT
CASSLGGRPTGELFF
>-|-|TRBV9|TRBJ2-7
TGTGCCAGCAGCGCCCAACTAGGACCTTACGAGCAGTACTTC
CASSAQLGPYEQYF
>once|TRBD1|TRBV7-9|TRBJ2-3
TGTGCCAGCAGCTTAGTGCAGGGGGCAGGTGATACGCAGTATTTT
CASSLVQGAGDTQYF
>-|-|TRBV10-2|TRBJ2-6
TGCGCCAGCAGTAGGGGGGGACCAGGGGCCAACGTCCTGACTTTC
CASSRGGPGANVLTF
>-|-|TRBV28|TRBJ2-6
TGTGCCAGCAGCCCCCCCTTTTCTGGGGCCAACGTCCTGACTTTC
CASSPPFSGANVLTF
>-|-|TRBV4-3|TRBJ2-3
TGCGCCAGCAGCCAAGATCCGCGATCCACAGATACGCAGTATTTT
CASSQDPRSTDTQYF
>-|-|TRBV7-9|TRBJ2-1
TGTGCCAGCAGCCACCTGACTGACAATGAGCAGTTCTTC
CASSHLTDNEQFF
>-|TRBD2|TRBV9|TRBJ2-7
TGTGCCAGCAGCGTAGCCCCCATAGCGGGAGGCTACGAGCAGTACTTC
CASSVAPIAGGYEQYF
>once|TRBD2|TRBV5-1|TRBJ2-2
TGCGCCAGCACCCAAGCTAGCGGGGGTACCGGGGAGCTGTTTTTT
CASTQASGGTGELFF
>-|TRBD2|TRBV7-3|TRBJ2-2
TGTGCCAGCAGCTTAAGTTCGGGAGGCACCGGGGAGCTGTTTTTT
CASSLSSGGTGELFF
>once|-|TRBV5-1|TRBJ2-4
TGCGCCAGCAGCCACGGGACTTTAGCCAAAAACATTCAGTACTTC
CASSHGTLAKNIQYF
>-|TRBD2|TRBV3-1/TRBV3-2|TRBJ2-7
TGTGCCAGCACCCCGGGGGGGACATACGAGCAGTACTTC
CASTPGGTYEQYF
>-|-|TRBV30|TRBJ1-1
TGTGCCTGGAGGACGGGTTCGGGGGATGGGACTGAAGCTTTCTTT
CAWRTGSGDGTEAFF
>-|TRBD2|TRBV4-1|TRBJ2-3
TGCGCCAGCAGCCAAGATAAGGGCGGGAGGGCCGACACAGATACGCAGTATTTT
CASSQDKGGRADTDTQYF